Listed below are T cell receptor beta chains from one sample, sequenced in a study of T cells after yellow fever vaccination. MiXCR was run by TCRdb on the 5' RACE reads, yielding one entry per CDR3 protein. This sample has a few hundred thousand distinct CDR3 sequences, with about 10% found just once. Here the sequenced sample was CD4+ T cells sorted from PBMCs, taken 5 days after the yellow fever booster vaccination. The source of these receptors is a man between 18 and 35 years old who received the YFV17D yellow fever vaccine. CDR3s include the opening cysteine and the closing phenylalanine or tryptophan. Clone size is not always given. Where it is, it says once, few, many or a class for expanded clones.

V,J,size,CDR3
TRBV7-6,TRBJ1-1,-,CASSAPGTGNTEAFF
TRBV7-9,TRBJ2-3,-,CAGQGHNQDTQYF
TRBV7-3,TRBJ2-5,many,CASSLNPGETQYF
TRBV5-6,TRBJ2-5,few,CASRGLATAQETQYF
TRBV9,TRBJ2-2,few,CASSERKNTGELFF
TRBV20-1,TRBJ2-5,-,CSAREGGNRGETQYF
TRBV4-3,TRBJ2-1,few,CASSQDGEQGWDEQFF
TRBV27,TRBJ2-3,many,CASSFPFSGGTDTQYF
TRBV7-9,TRBJ2-5,many,CASSSFGTGARETQYF
TRBV9,TRBJ2-3,-,CASSPPSDTQYF
TRBV12-3/TRBV12-4,TRBJ1-6,few,CASSRRQNNSPLHF
TRBV12-3/TRBV12-4,TRBJ1-1,-,CASSPQGRSTEAFF
TRBV20-1,TRBJ1-5,few,CSARDQMNQPQHF
TRBV10-2,TRBJ2-1,few,CASRVSTSSYNEQFF
TRBV28,TRBJ1-5,few,CASSFNPGQTKGQPQHF
TRBV5-1,TRBJ2-5,few,CASSFGSGHQETQYF
TRBV5-1,TRBJ1-4,few,CASSLGTLATNEKLFF
TRBV29-1,TRBJ2-6,few,CSVGTVGANVLTF
TRBV5-1,TRBJ1-1,-,CASSLVSFMNTEAFF
TRBV4-1,TRBJ2-1,many,CASSQDHETSQRNEQFF
TRBV5-1,TRBJ2-2,once,CASSLRDRGRTGELFF
TRBV19,TRBJ1-1,-,CATATGGNTEAFF
TRBV11-1,TRBJ1-1,many,CASSFERTEAFF
TRBV4-2,TRBJ1-4,many,CASSQDTGRSNEKLFF
TRBV11-3,TRBJ2-2,many,CASSKYGGELFF
TRBV21-1,TRBJ2-7,-,CASSSRLSYEQYF
TRBV10-3,TRBJ2-3,few,CAISDFTSGTSTDTQYF
TRBV7-2,TRBJ2-1,many,CASSLGQGRSDEQFF
TRBV4-2,TRBJ2-3,-,CASSQVRAGGEYTDTQYF
TRBV4-3,TRBJ1-1,-,CASSQGVGSSMNTEAFF
TRBV25-1,TRBJ1-2,-,CASSDAGYTF
TRBV4-3,TRBJ1-2,few,CASSQDSTGVPRGYTF
TRBV4-2,TRBJ2-1,few,CASSQEGLAGPNEQFF
TRBV27,TRBJ2-3,-,CASSSGTGFRPTTTQYF
TRBV7-2,TRBJ1-2,-,CASSLGQVDGYTF
TRBV6-2/TRBV6-3,TRBJ2-1,-,CASSWGTSGPSSSYNEQFF
TRBV20-1,TRBJ2-7,few,CSASKGGGYEQYF
TRBV10-3,TRBJ2-7,few,CAISPGLAGTYEQYF
TRBV7-2,TRBJ1-5,few,CASSYQGFRQPQHF
TRBV30,TRBJ2-5,few,CAWSVRETQYF
TRBV12-3/TRBV12-4,TRBJ2-3,-,CASCSGGPTDTQYF
TRBV7-3,TRBJ2-3,few,CASSLRPGANTDTQYF